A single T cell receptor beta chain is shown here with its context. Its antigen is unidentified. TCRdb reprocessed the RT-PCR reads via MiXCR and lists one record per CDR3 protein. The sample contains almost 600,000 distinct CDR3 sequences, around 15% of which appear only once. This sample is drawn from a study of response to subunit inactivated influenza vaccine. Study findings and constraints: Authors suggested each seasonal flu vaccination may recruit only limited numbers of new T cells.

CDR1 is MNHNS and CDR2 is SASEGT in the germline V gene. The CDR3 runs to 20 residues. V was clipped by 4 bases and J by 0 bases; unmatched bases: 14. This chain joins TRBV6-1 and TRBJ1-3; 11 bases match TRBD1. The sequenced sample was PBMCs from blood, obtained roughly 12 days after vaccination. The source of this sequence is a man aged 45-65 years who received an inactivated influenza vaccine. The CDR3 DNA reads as TGTGCCAGCAGTGCACGATCCGGGACAGGGGGACTATTCTCTGGAAACACCATATATTTT. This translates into CASSARSGTGGLFSGNTIYF.